This is a list of T cell receptor beta chains from one sample in a study of cytomegalovirus exposure and HLA in healthy donors. The data were produced by immunoSEQ multiplex PCR, yet TCRdb's version contains in-frame clones alone and is incomplete. The table has about 170,000 clones, approximately 86% seen once; the top ten hold approximately 2.4%. The sample was PBMCs. These receptor sequences come from a woman younger than 35 in good health and CMV-seronegative. CDR3s leave out the opening cysteine and the closing phenylalanine or tryptophan. Each record gives: J gene, V gene, CDR3 length, CDR3 protein.

TRBJ1-6,TRBV2,11,ASLLGTFSPLH
TRBJ2-2,TRBV5-1,12,ASSSTGVAGELF
TRBJ2-1,TRBV19,12,ASSHLLLDREQF
TRBJ2-3,TRBV12-5,14,ASGLSRLAGTDTQY
TRBJ2-6,TRBV19,14,ASSKAREPGANVLT
TRBJ2-1,TRBV6-5,12,ASSYGPVETEQF
TRBJ1-2,TRBV7-8,11,ASSSPNRGGYT
TRBJ1-5,TRBV6-1,11,ASKTGDNQPQH
TRBJ1-2,TRBV6-5,13,ASSYSGTGGDGYT
TRBJ1-2,TRBV5-1,14,ASSLYSNSGNYGYT
TRBJ1-2,TRBV6-4,12,ASSPEGEFYGYT
TRBJ1-6,TRBV6-6,13,ASSPPDRHNSPLH
TRBJ1-2,TRBV7-8,13,ASSLAGQGRKGYT
TRBJ1-2,TRBV7-9,13,ASSCPRYPNYGYT
TRBJ1-6,TRBV2,9,ATTQGSPLH
TRBJ2-7,TRBV2,9,ACHRQGTQY
TRBJ2-7,TRBV13,11,ASSTAQGYEQY
TRBJ1-1,TRBV7-8,14,ASSLDYDAQNTEAF
TRBJ2-5,TRBV4-1,14,ASSQDWAGRPETQY
TRBJ2-5,TRBV5-1,13,ASSSLGAGEETQY
TRBJ2-7,TRBV21-1,13,ASSKWPGLEGEQY
TRBJ1-2,TRBV29-1,10,SVAGVSYGYT
TRBJ1-1,TRBV9,11,ASSVVGETEAF
TRBJ2-7,TRBV4-2,14,ASSRLSGTGSDEQY
TRBJ1-1,TRBV9,13,ASSVDGTGNTEAF
TRBJ2-5,TRBV7-6,14,ASSQGPSGGKETQY
TRBJ2-7,TRBV7-2,13,ASSLVVGGAYEQY
TRBJ1-1,TRBV4-1,15,ASSPTGMGTMNTEAF
TRBJ2-5,TRBV9,12,ASSTGGRRETQY
TRBJ2-1,TRBV2,13,ASRPTGVFYNEQF
TRBJ1-5,TRBV5-6,14,ASSLSVRGSNQPQH
TRBJ2-3,TRBV7-2,12,ASSLTPAGGIGN
TRBJ1-1,TRBV9,12,ASSARVMGTEAF
TRBJ1-1,TRBV7-9,10,ASSLGATEAF
TRBJ1-3,TRBV19,12,ASKASDKENTIY
TRBJ2-2,TRBV18,10,ASDQVPGELF
TRBJ1-3,TRBV27,11,ASSLRGGNTIY
TRBJ1-3,TRBV7-2,13,ASSLRTDLSNTIY
TRBJ1-6,TRBV12-5,14,ASGLRVSSYNSPLH
TRBJ1-2,TRBV30,11,AWILPQGAGYT
TRBJ1-2,TRBV28,12,ASSSLYRGGGYT
TRBJ2-2,TRBV15,13,ATSRGTGNTGELF
TRBJ2-7,TRBV27,12,ASSWGAGGYEQY
TRBJ1-5,TRBV6-1,15,ASSQAAGTVSNQPQH
TRBJ1-5,TRBV4-1,13,ASSQDPRGGQPQH